What follows is one T cell receptor (beta chain) and its context. The antigen is unknown. The data originate from a study of cytotoxic CD8 clonotypes in ibrutinib-treated CLL. Assay: immunoSEQ multiplex PCR; the TCRdb copy retains only in-frame clones and omits some. The data show 100,000 to 150,000 clones, with roughly 88% seen just once and approximately 2% held by the top ten. CDR3 length equals 17 residues. Germline CDR1 SGHDT, CDR2 YYEEEE. V lost 6 bases and J lost 2; bases outside the gene matches: 14. Study outcomes and limitations: At progression, clonality fell back toward baseline after rising at ibrutinib response. Baseline clonality, higher than in age-matched healthy donors, tracked circulating CD8+ T-cell counts. Investigators sampled sustained-remission and progressing patients at differing times.

The chain couples TRBV5-6 to TRBJ2-3; 8 bases fit TRBD2. The material was PBMCs, obtained after 24 months of ibrutinib treatment. The receptor was isolated from a human donor with chronic lymphocytic leukemia. The CDR3: CASTPSGGAFPTDTQYF. The CDR3 DNA reads TGTGCCAGCACCCCATCGGGGGGGGCTTTCCCCACAGATACGCAGTATTTT.